These T cell receptor beta chains were read from a single sample in a study of blood T cell repertoires in COVID-19. Some clones are missing from TCRdb's copy, which holds only in-frame ones; the method was immunoSEQ multiplex PCR. This sample has around 180,000 clones, with roughly 79% found just once. Sample: peripheral blood. The receptors stem from a woman older than 75 with COVID-19, enrolled during active disease. CDR3s include the opening cysteine and the closing phenylalanine or tryptophan. The D gene is left open where the match is weak. Clone size appears in some rows only: once, few, many, or a class for an expanded clone.

clone size,J gene,V gene,D gene,CDR3 length,CDR3 protein,CDR3 DNA
few,TRBJ1-3,TRBV30,-,17,CAWKILSGDHSGNTIYF,TGTGCCTGGAAAATTCTTTCAGGGGACCACTCTGGAAACACCATATATTTT
-,TRBJ2-7,TRBV19,TRBD2,13,CATQRGDLYEQYF,TGTGCCACCCAGCGGGGGGACCTCTACGAGCAGTACTTC
once,TRBJ1-6,TRBV6-5,-,14,CASRPGGRESPLHF,TGTGCCAGCAGACCCGGAGGGAGAGAGTCACCCCTCCACTTT
-,TRBJ1-1,TRBV6-6,-,14,CASSYSADGRGAFF,TGTGCCAGCAGTTACTCAGCCGACGGCAGGGGAGCTTTCTTT
-,TRBJ2-5,TRBV19,TRBD1,13,CASSRDSQETQYF,TGTGCCAGTAGCCGGGACAGCCAAGAGACCCAGTACTTC
-,TRBJ1-1,TRBV28,-,14,CASSFIGGRTEAFF,TGTGCCAGCAGTTTTATCGGGGGTAGGACTGAAGCTTTCTTT
-,TRBJ1-4,TRBV7-9,-,15,CASSIRQDLYEKLFF,TGTGCCAGCAGCATTAGACAGGACTTATATGAAAAACTGTTTTTT
-,TRBJ2-1,TRBV19,TRBD2,15,CATGLAGDSYNEQFF,TGTGCCACCGGACTAGCGGGTGACTCCTACAATGAGCAGTTCTTC
-,TRBJ1-1,TRBV27,-,15,CASSLYRGMNTEAFF,TGTGCCAGCAGTTTATATCGGGGGATGAACACTGAAGCTTTCTTT
once,TRBJ2-7,TRBV7-9,-,12,CASSPVSYEQYF,TGTGCCAGCAGCCCCGTGTCCTACGAGCAGTACTTC
-,TRBJ1-2,TRBV12-5,-,13,CASGLGTVYGYTF,TGTGCTAGTGGTTTGGGGACAGTCTATGGCTACACCTTC
few,TRBJ2-2,TRBV19,-,11,CASSIGGELFF,TGTGCCAGTAGTATCGGCGGGGAGCTGTTTTTT
-,TRBJ2-3,TRBV4-3,TRBD2,21,CASSQDHGLGLVLGLTDTQYF,TGCGCCAGCAGCCAAGATCACGGACTAGGATTGGTTCTGGGACTCACAGATACGCAGTATTTT
-,TRBJ2-7,TRBV6-5,TRBD1,13,CASSFGQGRTQYF,TGTGCCAGCAGTTTTGGACAGGGTAGAACGCAGTACTTC
-,TRBJ2-3,TRBV24-1,TRBD2,17,CATSERGLAGLTDTQYF,TGTGCCACCAGTGAACGGGGACTAGCGGGGCTCACAGATACGCAGTATTTT
-,TRBJ1-2,TRBV4-2,-,14,CASSKAGLQGGYTF,TGTGCCAGCAGCAAAGCCGGGTTACAGGGCGGCTACACCTTC
-,TRBJ2-1,TRBV6-1,TRBD2,15,CASSDLRLAGNEQFF,TGTGCCAGCAGTGATCTGCGACTAGCGGGAAATGAGCAGTTCTTC
-,TRBJ1-2,TRBV9,-,14,CASSVDLYNYGYTF,TGTGCCAGCAGCGTAGACTTATATAACTATGGCTACACCTTC
-,TRBJ2-3,TRBV10-3,TRBD2,16,CAISERSGGDTDTQYF,TGTGCCATCAGTGAGAGGAGCGGGGGGGACACAGATACGCAGTATTTT
-,TRBJ1-2,TRBV4-1,-,17,CASSPGHPVSHIYGYTF,TGCGCCAGCAGCCCGGGACACCCGGTTAGCCATATATATGGCTACACCTTC
-,TRBJ1-4,TRBV6-5,-,15,CASSYNRRATEKLFF,TGTGCCAGCAGTTACAACAGGCGAGCTACTGAAAAACTGTTTTTT
-,TRBJ1-1,TRBV6-5,-,14,CASSYRSKGSEAFF,TGTGCCAGCAGTTACAGGTCAAAGGGGTCCGAAGCTTTCTTT
-,TRBJ1-5,TRBV19,-,13,CASSYDRNQPQHF,TGTGCCAGTAGCTATGACAGGAATCAGCCCCAGCATTTT
-,TRBJ1-5,TRBV2,-,15,CASGETGSSNQPQHF,TGTGCCAGCGGGGAAACAGGATCTAGCAATCAGCCCCAGCATTTT
-,TRBJ1-2,TRBV18,TRBD1,14,CASSPGTGVAGYTF,TGTGCCAGCTCACCCGGGACAGGGGTTGCTGGCTACACCTTC
-,TRBJ1-2,TRBV25-1,TRBD1,16,CASSVHTGGADYGYTF,TGTGCCAGCAGTGTACATACAGGGGGCGCAGACTATGGCTACACCTTC
-,TRBJ2-7,TRBV15,-,14,CATSRDRGSLERYF,TGTGCCACCAGCAGAGATCGGGGTAGCCTCGAGCGTTACTTC
-,TRBJ1-2,TRBV6-1,-,16,CASSENVAGWDYGYTF,TGTGCCAGCAGTGAAAACGTGGCAGGGTGGGACTATGGCTACACCTTC
-,TRBJ1-2,TRBV5-6,TRBD1,14,CASSLVDRGYGYTF,TGTGCCAGCAGCTTGGTGGACAGGGGGTATGGCTACACCTTC
-,TRBJ2-7,TRBV5-1,TRBD2,14,CASSLEAGVYEQYF,TGCGCCAGCAGCTTGGAAGCGGGAGTCTACGAGCAGTACTTC
-,TRBJ2-3,TRBV29-1,-,14,CSVGASVGTDTQYF,TGCAGCGTTGGGGCCTCGGTGGGCACAGATACGCAGTATTTT
-,TRBJ1-5,TRBV15,TRBD1,13,CATSRPRGWPQHF,TGTGCCACCAGCAGGCCCAGGGGGTGGCCCCAGCATTTT
-,TRBJ2-7,TRBV19,TRBD2,16,CASSRLAGAHSYEQYF,TGTGCCAGTAGTAGGCTAGCGGGAGCCCACTCCTACGAGCAGTACTTC
few,TRBJ1-4,TRBV27,TRBD1,14,CASSAGTGSQKLFF,TGTGCCAGCAGTGCCGGGACAGGGTCTCAAAAACTGTTTTTT
-,TRBJ1-3,TRBV2,-,13,CASVLFSGNTIYF,TGTGCCAGCGTTCTTTTCTCTGGAAACACCATATATTTT
-,TRBJ2-1,TRBV5-1,TRBD1,15,CASSPRTGDSNEQFF,TGCGCCAGCAGCCCGCGGACAGGGGATTCCAATGAGCAGTTCTTC
-,TRBJ1-6,TRBV18,TRBD1,14,CASSPTTGVEPLHF,TGTGCCAGCTCACCTACGACAGGGGTGGAACCCCTCCACTTT
once,TRBJ1-2,TRBV27,TRBD1,12,CAAGQPAWGYTF,TGTGCCGCGGGACAGCCAGCATGGGGCTACACCTTC
-,TRBJ1-5,TRBV19,-,19,CASTTPPAGRGGANQPQHF,TGTGCCAGTACCACCCCCCCGGCAGGGCGAGGGGGGGCCAATCAGCCCCAGCATTTT
-,TRBJ2-7,TRBV28,-,13,CASSLSGLYEQYF,TGTGCCAGCAGTTTAAGCGGTCTCTACGAGCAGTACTTC
-,TRBJ1-5,TRBV7-9,TRBD1,15,CASSLAQGTDQPQHF,TGTGCCAGCAGCTTAGCACAGGGGACGGATCAGCCCCAGCATTTT
-,TRBJ2-7,TRBV2,-,13,CASSTVGGYEQYF,TGTGCCAGCAGTACAGTCGGAGGATACGAGCAGTACTTC